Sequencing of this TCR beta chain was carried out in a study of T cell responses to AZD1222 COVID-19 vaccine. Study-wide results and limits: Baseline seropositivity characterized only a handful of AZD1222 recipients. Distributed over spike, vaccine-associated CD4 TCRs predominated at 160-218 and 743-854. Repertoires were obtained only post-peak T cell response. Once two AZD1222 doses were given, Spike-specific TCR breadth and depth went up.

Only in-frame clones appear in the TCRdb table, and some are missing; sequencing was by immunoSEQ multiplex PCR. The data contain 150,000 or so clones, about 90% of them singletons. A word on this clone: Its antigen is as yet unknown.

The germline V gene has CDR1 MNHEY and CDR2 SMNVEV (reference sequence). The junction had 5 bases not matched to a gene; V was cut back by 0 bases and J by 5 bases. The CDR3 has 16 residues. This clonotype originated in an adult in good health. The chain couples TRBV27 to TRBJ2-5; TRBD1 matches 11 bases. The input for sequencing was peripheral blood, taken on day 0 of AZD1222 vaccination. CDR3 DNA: TGTGCCAGCAGTTTATCGGACAGGGGGCATTGGGAGACCCAGTACTTC. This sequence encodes CASSLSDRGHWETQYF.